These 24 T cell receptor beta chains came from one sample sequenced in a study of CD8 T cells in Susac syndrome. A quantity of roughly 0.5 to 1 ug RNA underwent reverse transcription using random hexamers. TCRdb processed the immunoSEQ multiplex PCR reads anew with MiXCR; each CDR3 protein has one entry. Among 92,000 or so distinct CDR3 sequences listed, approximately 96% were seen once. Source material: CD8+ T cells from PBMCs. The receptors here all came from a human donor with Susac syndrome.

This sequence joins TRBV9 and TRBJ1-1; TRBD1 might be the D (6 bases). CDR3 length: 16 residues. Per germline, CDR1 SGDLS and CDR2 YYNGEE. The V gene lost 1 base and the J gene lost 1 base, with 14 bases spanning the gap. The CDR3 region is CASSVRGGGQNTEAFF. The CDR3 DNA reads as TGTGCCAGCAGCGTAAGGGGAGGGGGGCAGAACACTGAAGCTTTCTTT. The full variable domain, its missing parts supplied by reference TRBV9 and TRBJ1-1, is DSGVTQTPKHLITATGQRVTLRCSPRSGDLSVYWYQQSLDQGLQFLIQYYNGEERAKGNILERFSAQQFPDLHSELNLSSLELGDSALYFCASSVRGGGQNTEAFFGQGTRLTVV.

This clonotype was counted a single time. This chain joins TRBV19 and TRBJ1-1; D is possibly TRBD1 (5 bases). The V gene lost 3 bases and the J gene lost 4 bases, with 12 bases spanning the gap. The CDR3 has 14 residues. Germline CDR1 LNHDA, CDR2 SQIVND (reference sequence). CDR3 in amino acids: CASSMAREGTEAFF. The DNA of the CDR3 is TGTGCCAGTAGTATGGCCAGGGAGGGCACTGAAGCTTTCTTT.

J is TRBJ2-2 and V is TRBV27, with D hard to call. The CDR3 loop spans 15 amino acids. In germline, CDR1 is MNHEY, CDR2 SMNVEV (reference sequence). Trimming took 7 bases from V and 0 from J, leaving 12 bases between them. For the CDR3, the DNA is TGTGCCAGCACCTCGACGGAAGCGAACACCGGGGAGCTGTTTTTT. Translating it yields CASTSTEANTGELFF.

This clonotype has just one count. The genes are TRBV6-5 and TRBJ2-3; TRBD2 agrees at 7 bases. The CDR3 extends over 17 amino acids. The V gene's germline CDR1 is MNHEY and CDR2 SVGAGI. The junction had 9 bases not matched to a gene; V was cut back by 3 bases and J by 0 bases. CDR3 region: CASSYYPPGGSTDTQYF. The DNA for the CDR3 is TGTGCCAGCAGTTATTACCCGCCCGGGGGGAGCACAGATACGCAGTATTTT.

The chain has TRBV24-1 and TRBJ1-1; D gene uncertain. The germline V gene has CDR1 KGHDR and CDR2 SFDVKD. V was pared by 3 bases and J by 10 bases, with 17 bases between. This CDR3 is built from 14 residues. Written as DNA, the CDR3 is TGTGCCACCAGTGATAACCTGGGAGGACCCGCAGCTTTCTTT. Amino acid sequence: CATSDNLGGPAAFF.

The chain combines TRBV20-1 with TRBJ2-7; D is possibly TRBD1 (6 bases). CDR1 is DFQATT and CDR2 is SNEGSKA in the germline V gene (reference sequence). With 6 bases removed from V and 3 bases from J, the gap between germline ends came to 12 bases. The CDR3 is 12 amino acids. The CDR3 nucleotides read TGCAGTGCGCACAGGGACGTCTACGAGCAGTACTTC. The encoded protein is CSAHRDVYEQYF.

The V and J genes are TRBV30 and TRBJ1-1; D uncertain. This CDR3 is built from 11 residues. Trimming took off 2 bases at V and 2 bases at J, with 3 bases between the two ends. Germline-derived CDR1 and CDR2 are GTSNPN and SVGIG (reference sequence). CDR3 sequence (DNA): TGTGCCTGGAGTAAAAACACTGAAGCTTTCTTT. Translating it yields CAWSKNTEAFF. The whole variable domain, remainder taken from reference TRBV30 and TRBJ1-1, is SQTIHQWPATLVQPVGSPLSLECTVEGTSNPNLYWYRQAAGRGLQLLFYSVGIGQISSEVPQNLSASRPQDRQFILSSKKLLLSDSGFYLCAWSKNTEAFFGQGTRLTVV.

V and J are TRBV5-1 and TRBJ2-3, with 7 nucleotides matching TRBD2. Per the germline V gene, CDR1 is SGHRS and CDR2 is YFSETQ. The CDR3 length is 14 residues. With 1 base clipped from V and 4 bases from J, the junction kept 3 bases outside the gene matches. The CDR3 coding sequence is TGCGCCAGCAGCTTGTCGGGGAGGGCAGATACGCAGTATTTT. Amino acid sequence: CASSLSGRADTQYF.

This clonotype showed up just once. One junction end disagrees with the germline gene, perhaps due to a read error. V and J are TRBV5-1 and TRBJ2-6, with D possibly being TRBD1 (5 bases). In germline, CDR1 is SGHRS, CDR2 YFSETQ. This CDR3 spans 14 amino acids. CDR3 sequence: CASSLVSGANILTF. In nucleotides, the CDR3 is TGCGCCAGCAGCTTGGTCTCTGGGGCCAACATCCTGACTTTC.

This clonotype appeared once. V and J are TRBV11-2 and TRBJ2-3; D is unresolved. With 2 bases removed from V and 2 bases from J, the gap between germline ends came to 8 bases. This CDR3 has 14 residues. The germline gives CDR1 SGHAT, CDR2 FQNNGV. As DNA, the CDR3 is TGTGCCAGCAGCTTATGGGCGAACACAGATACGCAGTATTTT. Translated: CASSLWANTDTQYF.

The V and J genes are TRBV25-1 and TRBJ2-5, with 8 positions matching TRBD2. After removal of 3 bases from V and 5 bases from J, the junction contained 8 bases not matched to a gene. The CDR3 extends over 15 amino acids. Germline CDR1 is MGHDK and CDR2 is SYGVNS. The DNA for the CDR3 is TGTGCCAGCAGTGAGCCCCTAGCGGGTAGGGAGACCCAGTACTTC. This sequence encodes CASSEPLAGRETQYF.

The V and J genes are TRBV7-6 and TRBJ2-5; 7 bases match TRBD2. The junction had 2 bases not matched to a gene; V was cut back by 1 base and J by 0 bases. CDR1 is SGHVS, CDR2 FNYEAQ, per germline. CDR3 length equals 15 residues. The CDR3 loop reads CASSLGGGNQETQYF. The CDR3, as DNA: TGTGCCAGCAGCTTAGGGGGGGGAAACCAAGAGACCCAGTACTTC.

This sequence joins TRBV21-1 and TRBJ2-7; the tabulated D call, TRBD1, remains unverified against the DNA. TRBV21-1 is listed as a pseudogene. The CDR3 spans 13 residues. The CDR3 region has the DNA TGTGCCACCCCGGGACAGGTGAGCTACGAGCAGTACTTC. Encoded protein: CATPGQVSYEQYF.

The V call is TRBV13, the J call TRBJ1-6; 7 bases match TRBD1. Germline V CDR1 and CDR2: PRHDT, FYEKMQ (reference sequence). J lost 16 bases, V lost 5 bases, and 8 bases had no gene match. The CDR3 extends over 12 amino acids. The CDR3 nucleotides are TGTGCCAGCAGCACATCGGGACAGCCTCTCCACTTT. Amino acids: CASSTSGQPLHF.

The chain joins TRBV20-1 to TRBJ2-1, with no clear D. CDR1 is DFQATT and CDR2 is SNEGSKA in the germline V gene (reference sequence). This CDR3 spans 15 amino acids. The germline V and J ends were trimmed by 5 bases and 0 bases, with 14 bases remaining between them. This chain's CDR3 is CSALENPFSYNEQFF. As DNA, the CDR3 is TGCAGTGCTTTAGAAAATCCCTTCTCCTACAATGAGCAGTTCTTC.

As DNA, the CDR3 is TGTGCCAGCAGTGTCGCAGATACGCAGTATTTT. Encoded protein: CASSVADTQYF. The J gene is TRBJ2-3, the V gene TRBV2; D not certain. V was shortened by 4 bases and J by 4 bases, with 3 bases between the two germline ends. There are 11 residues in the CDR3. Germline lookup yields CDR1 SNHLY and CDR2 FYNNEI.

The chain recombines TRBV4-1 with TRBJ2-5; 10 positions agree with TRBD1. The ends lost 4 bases at V and 4 bases at J; junction bases unmatched: 12. This CDR3 contains 17 residues. CDR1 and CDR2 from the germline V gene are MGHRA and YSYEKL. The CDR3: CASSPLVRTGGGETQYF. The CDR3 bases are TGCGCCAGCAGCCCCCTCGTAAGGACAGGGGGAGGAGAGACCCAGTACTTC.

The chain carries TRBV6-6 and TRBJ1-1; D not certain. The germline gives CDR1 MNHNY, CDR2 SVGAGI (reference sequence). CDR3 length: 14 amino acids. V lost 2 bases to trimming and J lost 7 bases, with 14 bases between them. The CDR3 DNA reads as TGTGCCAGCAGTTACCAAGGATCCGAAGTTGAAGCTTTCTTT. As protein: CASSYQGSEVEAFF.

The chain joins TRBV10-3 to TRBJ2-7; D not certain. Germline V gives CDR1 ENHRY, CDR2 SYGVKD. V lost 5 bases, J lost 5 bases, and 16 bases lay in between. The CDR3 loop spans 14 amino acids. The CDR3 spells CAISPPDRGHEQYF. The CDR3 nucleotides are TGTGCCATCAGTCCCCCCGACCGAGGCCACGAGCAGTACTTC.

J is TRBJ1-5 and V is TRBV28; D is uncertain. The V gene lost 3 bases and the J gene lost 3 bases, with 6 bases spanning the gap. Germline values: CDR1 MDHEN, CDR2 SYDVKM. The CDR3 extends over 13 amino acids. The CDR3 nucleotides read TGTGCCAGCAGTTTGGGGTACAATCAGCCCCAGCATTTT. Encoded protein: CASSLGYNQPQHF.

The chain joins TRBV2 to TRBJ1-1, with D perhaps matching TRBD1 (5 bases). Germline V gives CDR1 SNHLY, CDR2 FYNNEI. The CDR3 is made up of 13 amino acids. The V end lost 8 bases, the J end lost 1 base, and 11 bases lay between the germline ends. The CDR3 sequence is CASSGRGNTEAFF. As DNA, the CDR3 is TGTGCCAGCTCGGGACGGGGGAACACTGAAGCTTTCTTT.

The chain combines TRBV27 with TRBJ2-3; D is undetermined. Germline CDR1 MNHEY, CDR2 SMNVEV (reference sequence). CDR3 length: 12 residues. V gave up 5 bases and J gave up 6 bases, with 9 bases separating them. The chain's CDR3 is CASSPTTDTQYF. DNA for the CDR3: TGTGCCAGCAGTCCCACTACTGATACGCAGTATTTT.

The chain combines TRBV30 with TRBJ1-2; 7 nucleotides align to TRBD1. The CDR3 is 12 residues long. V was pared by 7 bases and J by 4 bases, with 6 bases of the junction left unmatched. Germline loops: CDR1 GTSNPN, CDR2 SVGIG (reference sequence). CDR3 protein: CALEQGTYGYTF. CDR3 coding DNA: TGTGCCTTAGAACAGGGGACCTATGGCTACACCTTC.

The chain links TRBV20-1 to TRBJ2-5; 8 bases fit TRBD2. The J segment lost 6 bases and the V segment lost 2 bases, leaving 5 bases of the junction unmatched. The CDR3 length is 13 residues. The germline gives CDR1 DFQATT, CDR2 SNEGSKA (reference sequence). The CDR3 nucleotides are TGCAGTGCTAGACTAGCGGGTCCCAAGACCCAGTACTTC. Amino acid sequence: CSARLAGPKTQYF.